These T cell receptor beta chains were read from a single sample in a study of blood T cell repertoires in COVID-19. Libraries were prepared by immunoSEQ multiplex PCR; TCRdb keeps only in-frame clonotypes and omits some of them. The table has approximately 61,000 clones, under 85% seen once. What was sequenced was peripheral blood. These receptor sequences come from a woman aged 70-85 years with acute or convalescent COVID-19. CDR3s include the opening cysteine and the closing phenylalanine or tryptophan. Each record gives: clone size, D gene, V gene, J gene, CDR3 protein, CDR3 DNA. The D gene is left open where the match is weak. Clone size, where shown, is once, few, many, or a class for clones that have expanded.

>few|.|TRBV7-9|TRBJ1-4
CASSPNRAEKLFF
TGTGCCAGCAGCCCGAACAGGGCGGAAAAACTGTTTTTT
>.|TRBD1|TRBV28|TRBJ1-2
CASSLLQGGFGYTF
TGTGCCAGCAGTTTATTGCAAGGGGGCTTTGGCTACACCTTC
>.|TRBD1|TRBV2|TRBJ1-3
CASFMGDRARNTIYF
TGTGCCAGCTTTATGGGAGACAGGGCAAGAAACACCATATATTTT
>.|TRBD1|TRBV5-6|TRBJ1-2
CASSTDRGRTYYGYTF
TGTGCCAGCAGCACGGACAGGGGGCGGACGTACTATGGCTACACCTTC
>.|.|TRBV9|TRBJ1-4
CASSETVTNEKLFF
TGTGCCAGCAGCGAGACAGTAACTAATGAAAAACTGTTTTTT
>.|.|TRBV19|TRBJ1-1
CASSIPAGNTEAFF
TGTGCCAGTAGTATCCCAGCAGGGAACACTGAAGCTTTCTTT
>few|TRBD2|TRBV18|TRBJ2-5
CASSPPPGLAGSSETQYF
TGTGCCAGCTCACCACCTCCGGGACTAGCGGGGAGTTCAGAGACCCAGTACTTC
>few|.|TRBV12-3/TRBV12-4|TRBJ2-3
CASSLGTFGTQYF
TGTGCCAGCAGTTTGGGGACATTTGGTACGCAGTATTTT
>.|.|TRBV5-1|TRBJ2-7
CASSLQFSSYEQYF
TGCGCCAGCAGCTTACAGTTTAGCTCCTACGAGCAGTACTTC
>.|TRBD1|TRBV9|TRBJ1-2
CASSPRQGETGGYTF
TGTGCCAGCAGCCCCCGACAGGGGGAGACTGGAGGCTACACCTTC
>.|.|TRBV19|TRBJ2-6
CASSLAGGRTNVLTF
TGTGCCAGTAGTTTGGCAGGGGGGAGGACCAACGTCCTGACTTTC
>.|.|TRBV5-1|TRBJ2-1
CASSLTADNEQFF
TGCGCCAGCAGCTTGACAGCGGACAATGAGCAGTTCTTC
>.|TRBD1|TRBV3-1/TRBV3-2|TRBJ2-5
CASLLAGQGEETQYF
TGTGCCAGCCTCCTAGCGGGACAGGGGGAGGAGACCCAGTACTTC
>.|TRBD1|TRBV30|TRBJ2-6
CALYRDRGRPGANVLTF
TGTGCCTTATACCGGGACAGGGGACGCCCTGGGGCCAACGTCCTGACTTTC
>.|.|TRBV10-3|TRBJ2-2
CATANTGELFF
TGTGCCACTGCGAACACCGGGGAGCTGTTTTTT
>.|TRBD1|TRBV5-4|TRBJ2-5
CASSQDRVVETQYF
TGTGCCAGCAGTCAAGACAGGGTTGTAGAGACCCAGTACTTC
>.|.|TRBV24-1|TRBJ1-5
CATSDFGQPQHF
TGTGCCACCAGTGATTTCGGGCAGCCCCAGCATTTT
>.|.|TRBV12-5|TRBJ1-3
CASGLQAGSHTGNTIYF
TGTGCTAGTGGTTTGCAGGCAGGGTCTCATACTGGAAACACCATATATTTT
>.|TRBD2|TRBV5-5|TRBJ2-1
CASSFERGGVNEQFF
TGTGCCAGCAGCTTCGAGCGGGGGGGCGTGAATGAGCAGTTCTTC
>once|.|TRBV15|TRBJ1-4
CATSRVQEKLFF
TGTGCCACCAGCAGAGTTCAGGAAAAACTGTTTTTT
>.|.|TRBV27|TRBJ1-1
CASSFAGNTEAFF
TGTGCCAGCAGTTTCGCCGGGAACACTGAAGCTTTCTTT
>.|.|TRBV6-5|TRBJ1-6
CATTAGVNSPLHF
TGTGCCACCACCGCAGGGGTGAATTCACCCCTCCACTTT
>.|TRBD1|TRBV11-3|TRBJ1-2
CASSPAGQKIYTF
TGTGCCAGCAGCCCGGCGGGACAGAAAATCTACACCTTC
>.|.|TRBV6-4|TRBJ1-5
CASSTDYGEQPQHF
TGTGCCAGCAGCACTGACTACGGCGAACAGCCCCAGCATTTT
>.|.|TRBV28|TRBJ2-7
CATEEGTKYYEQYF
TGTGCCACCGAAGAAGGGACAAAATATTACGAGCAGTACTTC
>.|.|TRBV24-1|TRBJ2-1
CATSDESPGVANEQFF
TGTGCCACCAGTGATGAGTCACCCGGAGTGGCCAATGAGCAGTTCTTC
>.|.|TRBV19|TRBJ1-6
CACGGARGSPLHF
TGTGCCTGTGGAGGGGCCCGGGGGTCACCCCTCCACTTT
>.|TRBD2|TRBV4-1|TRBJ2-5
CASSQVGGGGTQYF
TGCGCCAGCAGCCAAGTCGGGGGGGGCGGGACCCAGTACTTC
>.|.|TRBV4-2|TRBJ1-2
CASRDSDRSNYGYTF
TGTGCCAGCAGGGACAGTGACAGGTCAAACTATGGCTACACCTTC
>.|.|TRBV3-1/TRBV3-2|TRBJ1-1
CASSPRVVNTEAFF
TGTGCCAGCAGCCCCAGGGTTGTGAACACTGAAGCTTTCTTT
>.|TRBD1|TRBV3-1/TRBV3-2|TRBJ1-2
CASSLGQGAGGYTF
TGTGCCAGCAGCCTCGGACAGGGGGCCGGTGGCTACACCTTC
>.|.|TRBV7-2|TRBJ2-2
CASSSSRVAGELFF
TGTGCCAGCAGCTCATCCAGGGTTGCCGGGGAGCTGTTTTTT
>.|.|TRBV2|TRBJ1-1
CASRVGAVTEAFF
TGTGCCAGCAGAGTGGGTGCGGTCACTGAAGCTTTCTTT
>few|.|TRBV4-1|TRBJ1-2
CASSQAGGQYGYTF
TGCGCCAGCAGCCAAGCCGGGGGTCAGTATGGCTACACCTTC
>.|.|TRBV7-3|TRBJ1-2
CASSPTGSAGYTF
TGTGCCAGCAGCCCAACGGGTTCGGCTGGCTACACCTTC
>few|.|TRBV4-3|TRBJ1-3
CASSRAASSGNTIYF
TGCGCCAGCAGCCGGGCAGCCAGCTCTGGAAACACCATATATTTT
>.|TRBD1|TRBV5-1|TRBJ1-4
CASSQGQGNEKLFF
TGCGCCAGCAGCCAGGGACAGGGGAATGAAAAACTGTTTTTT
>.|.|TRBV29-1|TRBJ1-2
CSVELRGGYTF
TGCAGCGTTGAGCTGAGAGGAGGCTACACCTTC
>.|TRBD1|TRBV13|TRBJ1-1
CASSREKTGINTEAFF
TGTGCCAGCAGCCGGGAAAAGACAGGGATTAACACTGAAGCTTTCTTT
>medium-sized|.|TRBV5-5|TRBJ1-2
CASGADLGGYTF
TGTGCCAGCGGGGCAGACCTGGGGGGCTACACCTTC
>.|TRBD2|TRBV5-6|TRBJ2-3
CASSSLAGRSFSTDTQYF
TGTGCCAGCAGCTCTCTAGCGGGACGAAGTTTTAGCACAGATACGCAGTATTTT
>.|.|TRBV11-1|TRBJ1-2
CASSYQGRDGYTF
TGTGCCAGCAGCTACCAGGGTCGGGATGGCTACACCTTC
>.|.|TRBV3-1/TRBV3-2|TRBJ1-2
CASSQERISRYGYTF
TGTGCCAGCAGCCAAGAGAGAATAAGTCGGTATGGCTACACCTTC
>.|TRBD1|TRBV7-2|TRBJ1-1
CASSRRTGVAPEAFF
TGTGCCAGCAGCCGGAGGACAGGGGTCGCTCCTGAAGCTTTCTTT
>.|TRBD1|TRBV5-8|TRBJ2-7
CASSLRYQGAYEQYF
TGTGCCAGCAGCTTGCGGTATCAGGGGGCTTACGAGCAGTACTTC
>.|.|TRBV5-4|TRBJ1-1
CASSLEPKMNTEAFF
TGTGCCAGCAGCTTGGAGCCGAAGATGAACACTGAAGCTTTCTTT
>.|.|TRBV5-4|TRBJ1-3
CASSNREEYVNTIYF
TGTGCCAGCAGCAACAGGGAAGAGTATGTAAACACCATATATTTT
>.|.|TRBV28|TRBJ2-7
CASSPPRTGPEQYF
TGTGCCAGCAGTCCCCCTCGGACTGGACCTGAGCAGTACTTC
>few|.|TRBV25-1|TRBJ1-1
CASRGGDTEAFF
TGTGCCAGCAGGGGGGGAGACACTGAAGCTTTCTTT
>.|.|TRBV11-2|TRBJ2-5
CASSLGQSGTQYF
TGTGCCAGCAGCTTAGGCCAGTCAGGGACCCAGTACTTC
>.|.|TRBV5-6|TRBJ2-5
CASSSQNFETQYF
TGTGCCAGCAGCTCACAGAACTTCGAGACCCAGTACTTC